Described below is a single T cell receptor beta chain sequence and its context. No antigen is known for it. No much larger clonotype is one base removed from it; base qualities were not supplied. Library construction relied on the immunoSEQ multiplex PCR assay. A mixture of 60 forward primers for TCR Vbeta segments and 13 reverse primers for TCR Jbeta segments was used in the multiplex PCR. Amplification of the CDR3 region of rearranged TCR beta genes was performed with a multiplex PCR assay on genomic DNA. The Illumina HiSeq System was used to sequence the amplified TCR beta libraries as 87-base-pair reads. The source study handled its data this way. In a later analysis, about 80 million unique TCR beta chains were counted across the 650 to 750 repertoires, and around 11 million of these chains were shared by at least two donors. To remove PCR and sequencing errors, raw reads were error-corrected and collapsed into unique sequences using a nearest-neighbor algorithm that merged closely related sequences. Alignment of CDR3 sequences to IMGT reference sequences was used to assign V, D and J gene segments. Each retained sequence needed at least a six-nucleotide match to both a V gene segment and a J gene segment. A rearrangement was called productive if the CDR3 had no stop codons and remained in frame with V and J, and every other rearrangement was called non-productive. Following IMGT convention, CDR3 was defined as the stretch from the second conserved V-encoded cysteine up to the conserved J-encoded phenylalanine. The earlier analysis of 587 of the donors excluded sequences that lacked an unambiguous match to a single V gene segment. In an earlier analysis of several hundred of the donors, V segments were called functional above 56.7% productive rearrangements and were called segregating when the between-donor standard deviation exceeded 5%. A statistical classification framework was built for diagnosing cytomegalovirus status from the catalog of TCR beta chain sequences. A later analysis assigned V and J genes by comparing TCR nucleotide sequences with IMGT/GENE-DB human TR gene sequences. Using the TCRdist pipeline, a later analysis assigned CDR3 sequences along with most-parsimonious VDJ recombination scenarios. In a later analysis, every TCR beta chain was defined by the combination of its CDR3 amino acid sequence and its V-gene family, and reads without a unique V-gene family were dropped. To address suspected cross-contamination and a sequencing artifact, a later analysis removed a few hundred highly shared, low-generation-probability nucleotide sequences. In a later analysis, a clonal expansion index for each public chain was calculated from normalized within-repertoire ranks of inferred template counts. A later analysis computed generation probabilities with a VDJ recombination model fitted to out-of-frame rearrangements, and checked the results against IGoR. In a later analysis, TCR-TCR, TCR-HLA and TCR-CMV co-occurrence was scored with hypergeometric tests, and a repertoire-size bias correction was applied to TCR pairs. In a later analysis, false discovery rates were estimated by permuting HLA or CMV assignments 20 times. A later analysis grouped co-occurring TCRs with DBSCAN, adding TCRdist sequence similarity when clustering within HLA-allele-positive subsets. For co-occurrence clustering, repertoires with fewer than 30,000 or more than 120,000 public chains were excluded, along with about five repertoires with anomalous nucleotide sharing. TCRdb carries this immuneACCESS record with in-frame sequences only. Its versions omit some clonotypes, under half of them owing to an unresolved V gene in the studies checked, with the rest unexplained. That table gives V, J and clone size, and the DNA gave D and trimming. The sample table contains 130,000 to 150,000 clones; only one count was recorded for around 73% of them. The ten largest make up 2.5% to 3% of the sample.

The germline V gene provides CDR1 SGHTA and CDR2 FQGNSA. Including the terminal cysteine and phenylalanine, the CDR3 comprises 16 residues. The entry retains the CDR3 DNA only, 48 bases that are in frame from base 1. Germline trimming: 2 bases from V, 1 base from J; junction bases outside gene matches: 3. These data originate in a study of cytomegalovirus exposure and HLA in healthy donors (dated by TCRdb to about 2017). Describing the broader study: In an earlier analysis of 587 of the donors, less than 350 Gb of sequence data and 100 million or so unique TCR beta sequences from roughly 190 million T cells were reported. Among some 400 genotyped donors of the cohort, an average of around 220,000 unique TCR beta nucleotide sequences was sequenced per donor, of which about 19% were non-productive. The number of typed donors differed by locus: about 620-640 for A, B, C, DRB1 and DQB1; 500 to 550 for DQA1; 606 for DPA1; and around 470 for DPB1. HLA typing included class I and class II loci at four-digit resolution. An early release covering 550 to 650 HLA-typed donors comprised approximately 300 gigabases of sequencing data and some 79 million unique TCR sequences. An earlier analysis of more than 450 of the donors used high-throughput TCR beta sequencing to judge whether each TCR beta V gene segment behaved as functional or pseudogenic. In the later analysis, no new phenotypic data were used to find candidate immune exposures; instead, reliance was placed on TCR beta sequences and their occurrence across donors. To study patterns of TCR occurrence, a later analysis re-analyzed previously published TCR beta repertoires from around 670 donors and added high-resolution HLA genotyping. The study profiled the T cell repertoires of hundreds of subjects by immunosequencing and related them to cytomegalovirus serostatus. The study aimed to test whether cataloging public T cell receptors could reveal signatures of past pathogen exposure. Several DR-DQ haplotypes were treated as single units for association and clustering because of strong linkage in the cohort. Besides the first cohort of around 700 subjects, a separate validation cohort made up of roughly 130 different subjects was used. The genetic ancestry cluster associated with self-reported Caucasian donors included 65% to 90% of the approximately 430 genotyped donors. Donor age, sex, ethnicity and CMV serostatus were collected together with the repertoire data. All discovery cohort repertoires had been generated on a single sequencing platform. To predict cytomegalovirus infection status, the study brought together high-throughput TCR immunosequencing, statistical association of individual TCRs with disease status, and machine learning. In a later genetic analysis, genome-wide SNP genotypes for about three fifths of the roughly 670 donors were used, and that subset was treated as a discovery cohort.

The cohort comprised several hundred healthy bone marrow donors. Cohort members were all nominally healthy when sampled, although unrecorded immune exposures were likely present. The donor was CMV seronegative and was included in the group of approximately 350 seronegative cohort members. Every donor gave a peripheral blood sample, and the peripheral blood mononuclear cells from that sample were used for TCR beta sequencing. Genomic DNA extraction from the blood cell samples was performed with the Qiagen DNeasy Blood Extraction Kit. Points the paper makes about the study in general: According to a later genetic analysis, donors in an Asian-associated ancestry cluster had fewer N-insertions in productive TCRs than the approximately 700-donor mean. While some public TCRs were present in many individuals, most TCR sequences turned up only very rarely across donors. In a later analysis, TCR association rates were found to vary across HLA loci, with the most associated TCRs seen for DRB1 alleles and the fewest for HLA-C alleles. For the cohort, immune exposure information was limited to CMV serostatus. According to a later analysis, most CMV-associated TCR beta chains appeared to be HLA-restricted, and the HLA associations seemed to be driven largely by CMV exposure. Some IMGT-functional V segments, including TRBV6-2 and TRBV6-3, could not be distinguished by the 87-base-pair reads and were therefore excluded. Specific HLA alleles were associated with around 18,000 TCR beta sequences at a false discovery rate of 0.05 in a later analysis. The study listed over 150 TCR beta chains as associated with cytomegalovirus. About 17 rarely observed V segments, including chromosome 9 orphons, were excluded from the earlier analysis of about 600 of the donors because counts were too low. The classifier was reported to diagnose cytomegalovirus status with high specificity and sensitivity in both the original cohort and the validation cohort. A further reported finding was that TCR beta sequences accurately predicted the HLA-A and HLA-B alleles for most subjects in the first cohort. A cluster of highly shared sequence variants was judged likely to represent a technical artifact of the sequencing pipeline. V-gene and J-gene trimming of TCR beta chains was associated with a missense DCLRE1C variant in a later genetic analysis, and the association was replicated in an independent cohort. In vitro tests confirmed that three of the cytomegalovirus-associated TCR beta chains recognize cytomegalovirus antigens. Broadly in line with IMGT annotations, most TCR beta V segments showed up in productive rearrangements about 87% or about 30% of the time in an earlier analysis of approximately 600 of the donors. A later analysis reported that several top co-occurrence clusters appeared linked to parvovirus B19, influenza, CMV and Epstein-Barr virus. The authors suggested that the approach could potentially be extended to other disease states and immunological phenotypes. In this cohort, only TCR beta chains were sequenced, and detectable features were limited by the absence of alpha or paired-chain data. Correlated functional status among segregating V segments might be attributable to linkage disequilibrium, but an unknown experimental factor could not be ruled out. Because HLA typing was missing for some donors at each locus, association tests included only the typed subset. Roughly uniform sequencing depth across donors was assumed in presence/absence analyses, although this assumption may not hold. Assigning TCR associations to individual alleles was difficult when HLA alleles, especially DR and DQ, strongly co-occurred. A later analysis found that HLA-associated TCR beta chains were more clonally expanded and had lower generation probabilities than equally common non-associated chains.

The sequence derives from a female donor in good health and CMV-seronegative. Sequenced: PBMCs. This receptor chain uses TRBV7-2 and TRBJ1-1, and 11 junction bases match TRBD1. CDR3 reads: CASSLTGTGGNTEAFF. The DNA reads TGTGCCAGCAGCTTAACCGGGACAGGGGGGAACACTGAAGCTTTCTTT.